This T cell receptor (beta chain) was sequenced for a study of neurological immune-mediated disorders. This clonotype was found many times. After removal of 3 bases from V and 7 bases from J, the junction contained 10 bases not matched to a gene. The CDR3 runs 14 residues. Germline V lookup: CDR1 DFQATT, CDR2 SNEGSKA (reference sequence). TCRdb itself ran the 5' RACE reads through MiXCR, one entry per CDR3 protein. This table has tens of thousands of distinct CDR3 sequences, 3.4% appearing once. The TCR sequence derives from a man between 40 and 49 years old with multiple sclerosis. What was sequenced was PBMCs. The chain carries TRBV20-1 and TRBJ2-5; TRBD2 agrees at 8 bases. CDR3: CSASTTSAGGTQYF. The CDR3 DNA sequence: TGCAGTGCTAGTACGACTAGCGCGGGGGGGACCCAGTACTTC.